The sample holds many counts of the clone carrying this T cell receptor beta chain. What it recognizes is unknown. Quantitative 5'-RACE with molecular barcodes generated TCR beta libraries. TCRdb reprocessed the 5' RACE reads with MiXCR, giving one entry per CDR3 protein. Seen here are 150,000 to 200,000 distinct CDR3 sequences, 10% to 15% observed once, and the top ten hold 9.5% to 12%. The junction had 11 bases not matched to a gene; V was cut back by 5 bases and J by 0 bases. From germline, CDR1 is SGHRS and CDR2 YFSETQ. This CDR3 has 19 residues. This record comes from a study of CD8 T cells in ankylosing spondylitis. The study, taken as a whole, reports: Disease-linked clones displayed a CD8+ phenotype and appeared relatively rarely in peripheral blood.

The chain has TRBV5-1 and TRBJ2-1; 13 bases line up with TRBD2. The receptor was derived from a female donor with ankylosing spondylitis or in good health (not recorded which). Sequenced input: blood, either unsorted or a sorted T cell fraction (not recorded which). The CDR3 DNA sequence: TGCGCCAGCAGAACTACCCCGGGACTAGCGGGACTCTCCTACAATGAGCAGTTCTTC. It yields the protein CASRTTPGLAGLSYNEQFF.